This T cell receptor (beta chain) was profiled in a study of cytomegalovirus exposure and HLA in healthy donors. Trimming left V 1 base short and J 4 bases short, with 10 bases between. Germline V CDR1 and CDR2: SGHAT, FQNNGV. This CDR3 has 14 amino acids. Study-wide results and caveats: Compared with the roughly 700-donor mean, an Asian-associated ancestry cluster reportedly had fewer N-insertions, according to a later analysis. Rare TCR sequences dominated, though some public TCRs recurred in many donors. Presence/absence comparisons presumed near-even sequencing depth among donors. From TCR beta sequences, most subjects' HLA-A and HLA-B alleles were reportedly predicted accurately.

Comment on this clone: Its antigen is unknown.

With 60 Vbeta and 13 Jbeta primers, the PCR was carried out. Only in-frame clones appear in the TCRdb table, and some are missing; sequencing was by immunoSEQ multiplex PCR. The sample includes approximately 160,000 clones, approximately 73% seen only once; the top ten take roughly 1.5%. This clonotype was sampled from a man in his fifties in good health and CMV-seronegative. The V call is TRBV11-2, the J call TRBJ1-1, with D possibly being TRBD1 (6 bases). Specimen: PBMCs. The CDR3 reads CASSLVRGGTEAFF. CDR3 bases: TGTGCCAGCAGCTTAGTAAGGGGGGGCACTGAAGCTTTCTTT. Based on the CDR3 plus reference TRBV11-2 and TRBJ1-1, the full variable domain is EAGVAQSPRYKIIEKRQSVAFWCNPISGHATLYWYQQILGQGPKLLIQFQNNGVVDDSQLPKDRFSAERLKGVDSTLKIQPAKLEDSAVYLCASSLVRGGTEAFFGQGTRLTVV.